Sequencing of this TCR beta chain was carried out in a study of cytomegalovirus exposure and HLA in healthy donors. PCR amplification relied on 60 Vbeta primers (plus 13 Jbeta primers). Only in-frame clones appear in the TCRdb table, and some are missing; sequencing was by immunoSEQ multiplex PCR. The sample includes under 200,000 clones, about three quarters of them seen just once. This clone showed up just a few times. Its antigen is not identified. Germline CDR1 is GTSNPN and CDR2 is SVGIG (reference sequence). The CDR3 runs 14 residues. Trimming stripped 3 bases from V and 2 bases from J, with 12 bases between. Study-level results: TCR beta V segments were, for the most part, productive about 87% or about 30% of the time in an earlier analysis.

The source is a woman aged 30 to 39 in good health and CMV-seronegative. J is TRBJ2-3 and V is TRBV30; tentative D call: TRBD2 (6 bases). The sequencing input was PBMCs. The CDR3 protein is CAWRAGSSTDTQYF. The CDR3 region has the DNA TGTGCCTGGAGGGCGGGGAGTTCCACAGATACGCAGTATTTT. Full variable domain (outside the CDR3, taken from reference TRBV30 and TRBJ2-3): SQTIHQWPATLVQPVGSPLSLECTVEGTSNPNLYWYRQAAGRGLQLLFYSVGIGQISSEVPQNLSASRPQDRQFILSSKKLLLSDSGFYLCAWRAGSSTDTQYFGPGTRLTVL.